The present TCR beta chain was sequenced within a study of PD-1 blockade in classical Hodgkin lymphoma. Trimming cost V 5 bases and J 2 bases; bases outside gene matches: 8. The germline CDR1 and CDR2 sequences are SGHAT and FQNNGV. This CDR3 has 16 amino acids. Brentuximab vedotin exposure varied among the patients, all of whom had relapsed after autologous stem cell transplantation. PBMCs, once thawed, yielded CD8+ T cells isolated by magnetic negative selection. Complete response, partial response or progressive disease was recorded as best response. Some clones are missing from TCRdb's copy, which holds only in-frame ones; the method was immunoSEQ multiplex PCR. The table lists 6,500 to 10,000 clones, roughly 84% of them singletons.

This TCR was recovered from a human donor with classical Hodgkin lymphoma. The source was CD8+ T cells from blood, collected at baseline. The chain couples TRBV11-2 to TRBJ1-4; 7 nucleotides align to TRBD1. The CDR3 DNA follows: TGTGCCAGCAGCAGAGACAGGGCCACCACTAATGAAAAACTGTTTTTT. Translation gives CASSRDRATTNEKLFF.